This T cell receptor (beta chain) originates from a study of technical replicates of blood from several donors (dated by TCRdb to about 2017). The protocol used for the library was the immunoSEQ multiplex PCR assay. TCRdb mirrors the immuneACCESS table, restricted to in-frame sequences. Some clones are absent from its copies; in checked studies, under half trace to an unresolved V gene, and the reason for the others is unknown. Present in this sample are 55,000 to 60,000 clones, around 95% of which were seen just once. The top ten clonotypes cover around 4% of the sample. As to this clone: The antigen it recognizes is unknown. No much larger clone exists at a distance of one base, and base qualities are not known.

Based on the germline V gene, the CDR1 and CDR2 sequences are MGHRA and YSYEKL. The CDR3 runs 13 amino acids, cysteine and phenylalanine included. Only the CDR3 portion is preserved as DNA: 39 bases, with reading frame beginning at the first base. For this chain, trimming is 4 bases at the V end and 10 bases at the J end, and the number of junction bases without a gene match is 8. Input material: PBMCs. The TCR comes from a human donor in good health. Some clones in this sample may be carry-over from other donors' samples. This chain joins TRBV4-1 to TRBJ2-3; 7 middle bases align to TRBD2. The CDR3 region reads CASSLTAGYPQYF. In nucleotide form, the sequence is TGCGCCAGCAGCCTTACAGCGGGGTATCCGCAGTATTTT.